The sequence of this TCR beta chain was determined in a study of T cell changes during pregnancy in multiple sclerosis. Profiled with immunoSEQ multiplex PCR; TCRdb holds only in-frame clones, not every one. The data show approximately 45,000 clones, 80% to 85% seen once. CDR1 is LGHNA and CDR2 is YNFKEQ in the germline V gene. V trimming: 3 bases; J trimming: 5 bases; junction bases outside the gene matches: 4. CDR3 length equals 14 residues. This specimen was CD4+ T cells from peripheral blood mononuclear cells, taken before pregnancy. V usage is TRBV4-2 and J usage is TRBJ1-1; TRBD1 aligns across 9 bases. This receptor was obtained from a female donor with multiple sclerosis, enrolled in a pregnancy study. CDR3 in DNA: TGTGCCAGCAGCCAGGACAGGGGTGGGACTGAAGCTTTCTTT. Its translation: CASSQDRGGTEAFF.